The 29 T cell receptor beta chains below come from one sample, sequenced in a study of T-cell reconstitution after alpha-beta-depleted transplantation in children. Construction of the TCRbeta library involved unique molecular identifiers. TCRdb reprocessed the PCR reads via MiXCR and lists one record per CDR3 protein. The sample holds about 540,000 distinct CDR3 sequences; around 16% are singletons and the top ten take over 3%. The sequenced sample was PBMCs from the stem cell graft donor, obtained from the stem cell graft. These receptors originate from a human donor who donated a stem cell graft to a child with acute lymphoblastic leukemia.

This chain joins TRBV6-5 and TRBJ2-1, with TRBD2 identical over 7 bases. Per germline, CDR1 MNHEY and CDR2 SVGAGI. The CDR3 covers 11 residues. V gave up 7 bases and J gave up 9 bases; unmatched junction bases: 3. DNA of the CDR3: TGTGCCAGCATCGGGGAGGGTGAGCAGTTCTTC. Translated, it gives CASIGEGEQFF.

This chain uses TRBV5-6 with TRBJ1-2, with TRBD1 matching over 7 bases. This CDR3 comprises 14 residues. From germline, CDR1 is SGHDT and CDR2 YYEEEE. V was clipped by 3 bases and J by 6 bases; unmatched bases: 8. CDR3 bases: TGTGCCAGCAGCTCACAAACAGGGGCGAATGGCTACACCTTC. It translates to CASSSQTGANGYTF.

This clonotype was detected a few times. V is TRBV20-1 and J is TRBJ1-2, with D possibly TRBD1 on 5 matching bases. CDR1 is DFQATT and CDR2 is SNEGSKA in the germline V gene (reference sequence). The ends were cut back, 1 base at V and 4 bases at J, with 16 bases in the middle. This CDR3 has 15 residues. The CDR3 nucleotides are TGCAGTGCTAGAGGTGGTAGAGAGGGGAGCTATGGCTACACCTTC. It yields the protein CSARGGREGSYGYTF.

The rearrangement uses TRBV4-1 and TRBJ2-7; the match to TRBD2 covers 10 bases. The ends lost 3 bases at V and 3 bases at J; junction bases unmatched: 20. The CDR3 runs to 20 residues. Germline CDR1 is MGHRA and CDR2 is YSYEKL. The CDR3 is CASSHTRLAGRKRVSYEQYF. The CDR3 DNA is TGCGCCAGCAGCCACACGAGACTAGCGGGCCGGAAGAGGGTGAGCTACGAGCAGTACTTC.

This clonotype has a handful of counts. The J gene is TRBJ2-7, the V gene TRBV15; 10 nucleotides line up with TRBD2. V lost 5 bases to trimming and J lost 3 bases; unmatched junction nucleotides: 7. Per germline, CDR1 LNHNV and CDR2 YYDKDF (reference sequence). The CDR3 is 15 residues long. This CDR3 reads CATSYERTSGYEQYF. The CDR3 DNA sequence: TGTGCCACCAGCTATGAACGGACTAGCGGCTACGAGCAGTACTTC. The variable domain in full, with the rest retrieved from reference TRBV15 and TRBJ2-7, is DAMVIQNPRYQVTQFGKPVTLSCSQTLNHNVMYWYQQKSSQAPKLLFHYYDKDFNNEADTPDNFQSRRPNTSFCFLDIRSPGLGDTAMYLCATSYERTSGYEQYFGPGTRLTVT.

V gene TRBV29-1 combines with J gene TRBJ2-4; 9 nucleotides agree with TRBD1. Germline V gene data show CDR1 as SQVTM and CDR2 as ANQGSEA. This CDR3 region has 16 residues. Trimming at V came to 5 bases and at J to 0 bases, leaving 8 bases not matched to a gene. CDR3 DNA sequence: TGCAGCGTTTCGCGAGAACAGGGGGCAGCCAAAAACATTCAGTACTTC. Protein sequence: CSVSREQGAAKNIQYF.

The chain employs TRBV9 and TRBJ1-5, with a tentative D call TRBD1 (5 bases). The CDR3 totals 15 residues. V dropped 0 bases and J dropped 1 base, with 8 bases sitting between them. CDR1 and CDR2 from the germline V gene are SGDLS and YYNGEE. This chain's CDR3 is CASSVAGMSNQPQHF. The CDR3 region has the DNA TGTGCCAGCAGCGTAGCAGGGATGAGCAATCAGCCCCAGCATTTT.

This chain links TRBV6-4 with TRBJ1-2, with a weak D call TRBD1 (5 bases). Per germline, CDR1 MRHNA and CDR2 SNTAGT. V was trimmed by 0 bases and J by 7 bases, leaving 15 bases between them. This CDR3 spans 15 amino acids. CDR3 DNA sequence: TGTGCCAGCAGTGACTCGATAGGGGATGGTCGTGGCTACACCTTC. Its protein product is CASSDSIGDGRGYTF.

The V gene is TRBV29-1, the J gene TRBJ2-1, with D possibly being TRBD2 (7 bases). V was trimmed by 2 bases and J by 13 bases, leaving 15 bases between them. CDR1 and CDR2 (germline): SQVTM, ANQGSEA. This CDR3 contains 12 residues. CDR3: CSVETAGEGQFF. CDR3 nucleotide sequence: TGCAGCGTTGAAACCGCAGGGGAGGGCCAGTTCTTC.

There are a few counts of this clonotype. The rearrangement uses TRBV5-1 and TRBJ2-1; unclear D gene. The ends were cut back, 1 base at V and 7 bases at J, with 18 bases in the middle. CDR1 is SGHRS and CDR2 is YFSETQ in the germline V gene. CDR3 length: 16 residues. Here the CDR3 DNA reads TGCGCCAGCAGCTTGACTTCCCAGGCCGGTAGGAATGAGCAGTTCTTC. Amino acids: CASSLTSQAGRNEQFF.

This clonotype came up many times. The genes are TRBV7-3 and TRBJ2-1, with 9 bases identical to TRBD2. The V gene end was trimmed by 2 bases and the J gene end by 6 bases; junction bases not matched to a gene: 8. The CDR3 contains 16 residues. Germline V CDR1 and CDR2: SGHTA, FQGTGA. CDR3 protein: CASSLESGLASNEQFF. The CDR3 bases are TGTGCCAGCAGCTTAGAATCCGGACTAGCGAGCAATGAGCAGTTCTTC. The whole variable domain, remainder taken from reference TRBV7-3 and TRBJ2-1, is GAGVSQTPSNKVTEKGKYVELRCDPISGHTALYWYRQSLGQGPEFLIYFQGTGAADDSGLPNDRFFAVRPEGSVSTLKIQRTERGDSAVYLCASSLESGLASNEQFFGPGTRLTVL.

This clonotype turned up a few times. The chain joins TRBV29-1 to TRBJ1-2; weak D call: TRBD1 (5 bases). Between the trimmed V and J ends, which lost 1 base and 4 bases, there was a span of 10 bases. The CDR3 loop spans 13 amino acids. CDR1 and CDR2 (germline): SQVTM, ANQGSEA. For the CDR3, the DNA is TGCAGCGTTGAAGCTCGGGGGACCTATGGCTACACCTTC. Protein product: CSVEARGTYGYTF.

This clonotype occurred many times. The CDR3 spells CASRVLAGPSEQFF. The DNA for the CDR3 is TGCGCCAGCCGAGTCCTAGCGGGACCGAGTGAGCAGTTCTTC. The chain joins TRBV4-1 to TRBJ2-1; TRBD2 matches 9 bases. The CDR3 is 14 amino acids. The germline V gene has CDR1 MGHRA and CDR2 YSYEKL. V lost 8 bases, J lost 9 bases, and 11 bases stayed unmatched.

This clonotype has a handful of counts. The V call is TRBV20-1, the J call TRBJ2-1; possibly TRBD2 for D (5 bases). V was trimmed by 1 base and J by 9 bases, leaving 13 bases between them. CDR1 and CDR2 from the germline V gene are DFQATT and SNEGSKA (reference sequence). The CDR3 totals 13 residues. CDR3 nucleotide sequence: TGCAGTGCTAGAGGCCTAGCCAGCGGTGAGCAGTTCTTC. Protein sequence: CSARGLASGEQFF.

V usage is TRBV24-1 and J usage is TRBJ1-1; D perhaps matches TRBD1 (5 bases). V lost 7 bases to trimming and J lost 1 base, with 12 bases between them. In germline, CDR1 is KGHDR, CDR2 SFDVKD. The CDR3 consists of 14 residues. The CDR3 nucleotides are TGTGCCACCAGGGACCCGAGGGGGAACACTGAAGCTTTCTTT. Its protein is CATRDPRGNTEAFF.

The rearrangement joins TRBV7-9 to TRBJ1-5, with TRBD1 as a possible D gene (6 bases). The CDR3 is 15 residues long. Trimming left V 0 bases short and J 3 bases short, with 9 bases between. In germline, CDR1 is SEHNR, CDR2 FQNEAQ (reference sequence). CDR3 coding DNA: TGTGCCAGCAGCTTAGCGACAGGTTTCAATCAGCCCCAGCATTTT. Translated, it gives CASSLATGFNQPQHF.

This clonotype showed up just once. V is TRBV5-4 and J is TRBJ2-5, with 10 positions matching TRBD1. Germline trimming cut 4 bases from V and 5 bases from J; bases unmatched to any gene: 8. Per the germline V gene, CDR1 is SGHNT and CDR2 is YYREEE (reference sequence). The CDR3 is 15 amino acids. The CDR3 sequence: CASSKDRGRRETQYF. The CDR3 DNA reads TGTGCCAGCAGCAAAGACAGGGGGCGTCGGGAGACCCAGTACTTC.

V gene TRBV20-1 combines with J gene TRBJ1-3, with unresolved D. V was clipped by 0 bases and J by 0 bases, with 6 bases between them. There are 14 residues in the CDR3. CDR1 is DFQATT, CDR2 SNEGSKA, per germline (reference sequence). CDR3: CSARDDPSGNTIYF. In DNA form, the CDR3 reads TGCAGTGCTAGAGATGACCCCTCTGGAAACACCATATATTTT.

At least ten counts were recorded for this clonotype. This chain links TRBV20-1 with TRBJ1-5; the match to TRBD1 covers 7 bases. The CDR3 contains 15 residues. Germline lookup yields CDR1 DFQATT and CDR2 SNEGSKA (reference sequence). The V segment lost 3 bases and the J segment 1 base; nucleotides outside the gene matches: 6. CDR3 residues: CSASPSGQSNQPQHF. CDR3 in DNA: TGCAGTGCTAGCCCCTCGGGACAGAGCAATCAGCCCCAGCATTTT.

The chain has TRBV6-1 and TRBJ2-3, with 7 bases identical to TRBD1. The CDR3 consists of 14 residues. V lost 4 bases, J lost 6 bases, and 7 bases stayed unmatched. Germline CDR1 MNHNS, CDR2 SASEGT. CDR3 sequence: CASSGVGRGDTQYF. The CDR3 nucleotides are TGTGCCAGCAGTGGCGTCGGCAGGGGGGATACGCAGTATTTT.

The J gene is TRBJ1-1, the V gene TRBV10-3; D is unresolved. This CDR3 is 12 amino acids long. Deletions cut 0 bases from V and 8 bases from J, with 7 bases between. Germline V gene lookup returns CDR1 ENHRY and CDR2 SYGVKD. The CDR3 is CAISESWGEAFF. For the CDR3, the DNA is TGTGCCATCAGTGAGTCTTGGGGAGAAGCTTTCTTT.

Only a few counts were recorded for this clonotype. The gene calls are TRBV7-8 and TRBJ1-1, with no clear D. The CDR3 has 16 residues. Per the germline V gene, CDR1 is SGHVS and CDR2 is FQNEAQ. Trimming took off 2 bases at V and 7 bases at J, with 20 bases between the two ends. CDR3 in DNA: TGTGCCAGCAGCTTATTCGGCAGGCTGTATTCGAATGAAGCTTTCTTT. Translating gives CASSLFGRLYSNEAFF.

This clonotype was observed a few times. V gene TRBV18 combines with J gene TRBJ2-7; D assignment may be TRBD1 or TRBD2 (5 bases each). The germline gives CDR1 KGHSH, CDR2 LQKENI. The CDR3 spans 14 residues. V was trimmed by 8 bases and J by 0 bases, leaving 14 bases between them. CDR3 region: CASSPPGGSYEQYF. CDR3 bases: TGTGCCAGCAGCCCCCCTGGGGGCTCCTACGAGCAGTACTTC. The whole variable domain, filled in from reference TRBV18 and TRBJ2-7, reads NAGVMQNPRHLVRRRGQEARLRCSPMKGHSHVYWYRQLPEEGLKFMVYLQKENIIDESGMPKERFSAEFPKEGPSILRIQQVVRGDSAAYFCASSPPGGSYEQYFGPGTRLTVT.

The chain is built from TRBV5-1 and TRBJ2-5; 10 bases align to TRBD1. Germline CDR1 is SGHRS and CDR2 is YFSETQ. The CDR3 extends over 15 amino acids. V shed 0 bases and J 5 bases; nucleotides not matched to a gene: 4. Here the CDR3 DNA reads TGCGCCAGCAGCTTGGCCGCGGGACAGGGGGAGACCCAGTACTTC. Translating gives CASSLAAGQGETQYF.

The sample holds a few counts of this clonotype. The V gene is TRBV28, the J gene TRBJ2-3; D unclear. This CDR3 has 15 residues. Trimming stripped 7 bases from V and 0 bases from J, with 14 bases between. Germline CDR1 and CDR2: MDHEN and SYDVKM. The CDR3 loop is CASKSAMSSTDTQYF. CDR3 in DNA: TGTGCCAGCAAGTCCGCGATGTCTAGCACAGATACGCAGTATTTT.

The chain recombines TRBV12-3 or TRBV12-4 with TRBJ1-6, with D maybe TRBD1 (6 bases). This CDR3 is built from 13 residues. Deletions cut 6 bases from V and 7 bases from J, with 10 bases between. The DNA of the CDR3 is TGTGCCAGCAGCCAGGGGAACAATTCACCCCTCCACTTT. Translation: CASSQGNNSPLHF.

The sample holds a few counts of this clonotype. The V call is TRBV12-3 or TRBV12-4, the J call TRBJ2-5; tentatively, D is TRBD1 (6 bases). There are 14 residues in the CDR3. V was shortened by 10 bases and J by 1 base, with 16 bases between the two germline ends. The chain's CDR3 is CATRPGGSQETQYF. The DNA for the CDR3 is TGTGCCACTCGCCCTGGGGGCTCCCAAGAGACCCAGTACTTC.

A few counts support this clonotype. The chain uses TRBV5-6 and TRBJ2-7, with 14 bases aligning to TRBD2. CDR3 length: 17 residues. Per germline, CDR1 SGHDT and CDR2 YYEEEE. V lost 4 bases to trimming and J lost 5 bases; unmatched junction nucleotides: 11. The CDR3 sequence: CASSSRGTSGSGDEQYF. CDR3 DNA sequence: TGTGCCAGCAGCAGCAGGGGGACTAGCGGGAGCGGAGACGAGCAGTACTTC.

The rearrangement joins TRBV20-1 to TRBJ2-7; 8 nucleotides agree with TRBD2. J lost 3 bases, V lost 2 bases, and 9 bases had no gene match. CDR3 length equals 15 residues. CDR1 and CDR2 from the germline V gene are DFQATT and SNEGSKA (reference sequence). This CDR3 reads CSARNHLAGSYEQYF. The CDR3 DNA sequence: TGCAGTGCTAGAAATCACCTAGCGGGTAGCTACGAGCAGTACTTC.